This is a list of T cell receptor beta chains from one sample in a study of blood T cell repertoires in COVID-19. Assay used: immunoSEQ multiplex PCR; TCRdb lists only in-frame clones, some missing. The sample contains about 140,000 clones, 80% to 85% of which appear only once. What was sequenced was peripheral blood. The source of these receptors is a human donor in a cohort sampled during active COVID-19. The CDR3 runs from the conserved cysteine through the conserved F or W. Fields, in order: clone size, D gene, V gene, J gene, CDR3 DNA, CDR3 protein. D genes are given only for firm matches. For some rows the clone size is stated as once, few or many, or as a class when expanded; others skip it.

size: once; D: TRBD1; V: TRBV29-1; J: TRBJ2-7; DNA: TGCAGCGCCCGGGACAGCTCCTACGAGCAGTACTTC; CDR3: CSARDSSYEQYF
size: once; D: TRBD1; V: TRBV5-5; J: TRBJ1-5; DNA: TGTGCCAGCAGCGCCCTGGACAGGGATCAGCCCCAGCATTTT; CDR3: CASSALDRDQPQHF
size: -; D: TRBD1; V: TRBV6-5; J: TRBJ1-4; DNA: TGTGCCATCGCCAGGGGGGCAAATGAAAAACTGTTTTTT; CDR3: CAIARGANEKLFF
size: -; D: TRBD2; V: TRBV5-4; J: TRBJ2-7; DNA: TGTGCCAGCAGCTCCCGATTACTAGCGGAGGCCACTACATCCTACGAGCAGTACTTC; CDR3: CASSSRLLAEATTSYEQYF
size: -; D: -; V: TRBV5-4; J: TRBJ1-1; DNA: TGTGCCAGCAGCTCGCTCCGGGGGGGGGTAACTGAAGCTTTCTTT; CDR3: CASSSLRGGVTEAFF
size: -; D: TRBD1; V: TRBV27; J: TRBJ1-2; DNA: TGTGCCAGCAGTTCGCGGGGGACAGGAAAATATGGCTACACCTTC; CDR3: CASSSRGTGKYGYTF
size: -; D: TRBD2; V: TRBV4-2; J: TRBJ2-7; DNA: TGTGCCAGCAGCCAAGAAGGGCTAGCGGTGTACGAGCAGTACTTC; CDR3: CASSQEGLAVYEQYF
size: -; D: -; V: TRBV7-3; J: TRBJ2-2; DNA: TGTGCCAGCAGCTTCGCTAGTAACACCGGGGAGCTGTTTTTT; CDR3: CASSFASNTGELFF
size: -; D: -; V: TRBV28; J: TRBJ2-7; DNA: TGTGCCAGCAGTTTACTGACTTACCGCTCCTACGAGCAGTACTTC; CDR3: CASSLLTYRSYEQYF
size: -; D: TRBD2; V: TRBV19; J: TRBJ2-3; DNA: TGTGCCAGTAGTCGGGGGGGGGAATTCACAGATACGCAGTATTTT; CDR3: CASSRGGEFTDTQYF
size: once; D: -; V: TRBV6-1; J: TRBJ1-2; DNA: TGTGCCAGCAGTGAAGCCTGGAGAGGAGGCTTCTATGGCTACACCTTC; CDR3: CASSEAWRGGFYGYTF
size: few; D: TRBD1; V: TRBV4-2; J: TRBJ2-7; DNA: TGTGCCAGCAGCCAAGCAGGGGGCATATCGGAGCAGTACTTC; CDR3: CASSQAGGISEQYF
size: -; D: -; V: TRBV6-5; J: TRBJ1-3; DNA: TGTGCCAGCAGGTTCCAGATGGCAGGGAAGGACACCATATATTTT; CDR3: CASRFQMAGKDTIYF
size: many; D: -; V: TRBV5-4; J: TRBJ2-3; DNA: TGTGCCAGCAGCGTAGGCACAGATACGCAGTATTTT; CDR3: CASSVGTDTQYF
size: -; D: TRBD1; V: TRBV19; J: TRBJ1-2; DNA: TGTGCCAGTAGTTTCGGGACAGGCAGATCTAACTATGGCTACACCTTC; CDR3: CASSFGTGRSNYGYTF
size: -; D: -; V: TRBV18; J: TRBJ1-2; DNA: TGTGCCAGCTCACCTTATATGGAAGACAGGAACTATGGCTACACCTTC; CDR3: CASSPYMEDRNYGYTF
size: -; D: TRBD2; V: TRBV2; J: TRBJ2-1; DNA: TGTGCCAGCAGCCCCGCCCGCGGGGGAGACTACAATGAGCAGTTCTTC; CDR3: CASSPARGGDYNEQFF
size: -; D: TRBD1; V: TRBV5-1; J: TRBJ1-4; DNA: TGCGCCAGCAGCTTGGAACCGGGTTGGACAGGGGCTGGGGAAAAACTGTTTTTT; CDR3: CASSLEPGWTGAGEKLFF
size: -; D: -; V: TRBV19; J: TRBJ1-4; DNA: TGTGCCAGTAGTATTTCACTCACAGCAACTAATGAAAAACTGTTTTTT; CDR3: CASSISLTATNEKLFF
size: -; D: TRBD2; V: TRBV7-2; J: TRBJ2-7; DNA: TGTGCCAGCAGCTTAGTTGGCGGGGGGGCGAAAGAGCAGTACTTC; CDR3: CASSLVGGGAKEQYF
size: -; D: -; V: TRBV7-3; J: TRBJ2-1; DNA: TGTGCCAGCAGCCCCCAGGACACTGGGCTATTAACCAATGAGCAGTTCTTC; CDR3: CASSPQDTGLLTNEQFF
size: -; D: -; V: TRBV15; J: TRBJ1-1; DNA: TGTGCCACCAGCAGAGAGGCCACTGAAGCTTTCTTT; CDR3: CATSREATEAFF
size: -; D: -; V: TRBV9; J: TRBJ1-2; DNA: TGTGCCAGCAGCCCCAGGGCGAATCTCCTCTATGGCTACACCTTC; CDR3: CASSPRANLLYGYTF
size: -; D: -; V: TRBV6-2/TRBV6-3; J: TRBJ2-7; DNA: TGTGCCAGCAGTTCGTATAGCATCGGCGAGCAGTACTTC; CDR3: CASSSYSIGEQYF
size: -; D: TRBD2; V: TRBV5-1; J: TRBJ2-2; DNA: TGCGCCAGCAGCTTATCTAGCGGGGGCCGAGCCGGGGAGCTGTTTTTT; CDR3: CASSLSSGGRAGELFF
size: -; D: -; V: TRBV6-1; J: TRBJ1-2; DNA: TGTGCCAGCAGTGAAGCTCGGGGGGGGCCTAACTATGGCTACACCTTC; CDR3: CASSEARGGPNYGYTF
size: -; D: TRBD1; V: TRBV6-5; J: TRBJ2-7; DNA: TGTGCCAGCAGCTCTAGACAGGGTTCCTACGAGCAGTACTTC; CDR3: CASSSRQGSYEQYF
size: -; D: TRBD1; V: TRBV2; J: TRBJ1-6; DNA: TGTGCCAGCAGTGGACAGGGGCCCCCAGATTCACCCCTCCACTTT; CDR3: CASSGQGPPDSPLHF
size: once; D: TRBD2; V: TRBV19; J: TRBJ2-1; DNA: TGTGCCAGTAGAATAGCGGGGGGGCGTGTTGAGCAGTTCTTC; CDR3: CASRIAGGRVEQFF
size: -; D: TRBD1; V: TRBV25-1; J: TRBJ2-7; DNA: TGTGCCAGCAGCGAGACCGGGACAGGGCTCTACGAGCAGTACTTC; CDR3: CASSETGTGLYEQYF
size: -; D: -; V: TRBV7-9; J: TRBJ1-1; DNA: TGTGCCAGCAGCTACGACAGGCCCACTGAAGCTTTCTTT; CDR3: CASSYDRPTEAFF
size: -; D: TRBD2; V: TRBV6-4; J: TRBJ2-3; DNA: TGTGCCAGCAGTGCCCGGGGGGGCCTGAGCACAGATACGCAGTATTTT; CDR3: CASSARGGLSTDTQYF
size: -; D: TRBD1; V: TRBV6-5; J: TRBJ1-6; DNA: TGTGCCAGCAGATCCGGGACAGATTATTCACCCCTCCACTTT; CDR3: CASRSGTDYSPLHF
size: -; D: -; V: TRBV10-3; J: TRBJ1-2; DNA: TGTGCCATCGGTGAAGGGGAGGGGGACTATGGCTACACCTTC; CDR3: CAIGEGEGDYGYTF
size: few; D: -; V: TRBV6-5; J: TRBJ2-5; DNA: TGTGCCAGCATAGCGAGCAGAATAGAGACCCAGTACTTC; CDR3: CASIASRIETQYF
size: -; D: -; V: TRBV5-1; J: TRBJ2-3; DNA: TGCGCCAGCAGGGACACAGGTGGAGCGGATACGCAGTATTTT; CDR3: CASRDTGGADTQYF
size: -; D: -; V: TRBV11-1; J: TRBJ1-1; DNA: TGTGCCAGCAGCTTTTTCTCTGGGGGGTCGAACACTGAAGCTTTCTTT; CDR3: CASSFFSGGSNTEAFF